This entry lists 22 T cell receptor beta chains sequenced from one sample in a study of radiotherapy plus CTLA-4 blockade in lung cancer. TCRdb's copy holds only in-frame clones and misses some; the assay was immunoSEQ multiplex PCR. The data show tens of thousands of clones, 60% to 75% seen once. The material sequenced was peripheral blood, taken from a patient treated with radiotherapy plus ipilimumab. Receptors were obtained from a human donor with non-small cell lung cancer who had stable disease on radiotherapy plus ipilimumab.

The chain carries TRBV9 and TRBJ1-2; no reliable D call. CDR1 and CDR2 (germline): SGDLS, YYNGEE. The germline V and J ends were trimmed by 3 bases and 0 bases, with 6 bases remaining between them. This CDR3 spans 13 amino acids. The CDR3 region has the DNA TGTGCCAGCAGCGCCGGTACTAACTATGGCTACACCTTC. Amino acids: CASSAGTNYGYTF.

This sequence joins TRBV6-4 and TRBJ2-3; 13 positions match TRBD2. V gave up 5 bases and J gave up 5 bases; unmatched junction bases: 7. CDR1 and CDR2 from the germline V gene are MRHNA and SNTAGT. CDR3 length equals 16 residues. CDR3 in DNA: TGTGCCAGCAGTCCGACTAGCGGGGGGAAGGGAGATACGCAGTATTTT. This codes for CASSPTSGGKGDTQYF.

This chain connects TRBV11-2 to TRBJ2-1; TRBD1 agrees at 9 bases. With V trimmed by 4 bases and J by 6 bases, 13 bases remained unmatched. The CDR3 totals 17 residues. Per the germline V gene, CDR1 is SGHAT and CDR2 is FQNNGV. The CDR3 is CASSSRPGTGKGNEQFF. CDR3 in DNA: TGTGCCAGCAGCTCACGACCCGGGACAGGGAAGGGCAATGAGCAGTTCTTC.

This clone was observed a handful of times. The genes are TRBV5-1 and TRBJ2-1; TRBD2 matches at 11 bases. Germline assignment: CDR1 SGHRS and CDR2 YFSETQ. After removal of 3 bases from V and 4 bases from J, the junction contained 3 bases not matched to a gene. This CDR3 has 15 amino acids. The CDR3 DNA reads TGCGCCAGCAGCTCTAGCGGGGGGCAATACAATGAGCAGTTCTTC. Encoded protein: CASSSSGGQYNEQFF.

The sample holds one count of this clone. V usage is TRBV27 and J usage is TRBJ1-1; TRBD1 matches 7 bases. Germline CDR1 MNHEY, CDR2 SMNVEV (reference sequence). V dropped 6 bases and J dropped 7; count of bases not matched to a gene: 5. The CDR3 has 12 amino acids. In DNA, the CDR3 is TGTGCCAGCAGCCGACAGGGCCGTGAAGCTTTCTTT. This gives the protein CASSRQGREAFF.

The chain combines TRBV7-6 with TRBJ1-3, with D perhaps TRBD1 (6 bases). Trimming pared 1 base from V and 4 bases from J, leaving 14 bases between. The CDR3 has 16 amino acids. The germline V gene encodes CDR1 SGHVS and CDR2 FNYEAQ. The CDR3 DNA reads TGTGCCAGCAGCTTAGGGCAGGGACATATCGGAAACACCATATATTTT. It encodes CASSLGQGHIGNTIYF.

The chain carries TRBV6-6 and TRBJ1-5, with D possibly TRBD1 on 6 matching bases. This CDR3 has 14 amino acids. The germline V and J ends were trimmed by 4 bases and 11 bases, with 18 bases remaining between them. CDR1 and CDR2 (germline): MNHNY, SVGAGI (reference sequence). The CDR3 loop reads CASSSFGQLQTQHF. The CDR3 region has the DNA TGTGCCAGCAGTTCCTTTGGACAGCTACAAACCCAGCATTTT.

The J gene is TRBJ2-1, the V gene TRBV7-2; 8 bases are shared with TRBD2. Germline V gives CDR1 SGHTA, CDR2 FQGNSA. The CDR3 is 19 residues long. Trimming at V came to 5 bases and at J to 0 bases, leaving 15 bases not matched to a gene. In nucleotides, the CDR3 is TGTGCCAGCAGCCCTCCTGGTTTGCGGGGGGCCTACTCCTACAATGAGCAGTTCTTC. It codes for CASSPPGLRGAYSYNEQFF.

This clone was observed a few times. The V call is TRBV27, the J call TRBJ2-3; 11 nucleotides line up with TRBD1. Germline V CDR1 and CDR2: MNHEY, SMNVEV (reference sequence). V lost 4 bases, J lost 3 bases, and 6 bases stayed unmatched. There are 16 residues in the CDR3. CDR3 amino acids: CASSSLRDRGTDTQYF. The CDR3 nucleotides are TGTGCCAGCAGTTCCCTCCGGGACAGGGGGACAGATACGCAGTATTTT.

This clone was observed a handful of times. The chain is built from TRBV6-6 and TRBJ1-2, with 7 bases lining up with TRBD1. The CDR3 is made up of 14 amino acids. CDR1 is MNHNY and CDR2 is SVGAGI in the germline V gene (reference sequence). Trimming cost V 5 bases and J 7 bases; bases outside gene matches: 10. In DNA form, the CDR3 reads TGTGCCAGCAGTGACGTGACAGGGTTTTCTGGCTACACCTTC. Protein: CASSDVTGFSGYTF.

The chain has TRBV2 and TRBJ1-5, with 8 bases matching TRBD1. CDR1 is SNHLY and CDR2 is FYNNEI in the germline V gene. CDR3 length: 13 residues. V lost 10 bases and J lost 5; bases outside the gene matches: 7. CDR3 coding DNA: TGTGCCAAGTCAGGACAGGGCGATCAGCCCCAGCATTTT. Its translation: CAKSGQGDQPQHF.

V gene TRBV19 combines with J gene TRBJ2-5; possibly TRBD1 for D (6 bases). The length of the CDR3 is 15 residues. The V gene's germline CDR1 is LNHDA and CDR2 SQIVND (reference sequence). Trimming removed 4 bases at V and 3 bases at J, with 15 bases between. CDR3 in amino acids: CASSKTTGAKETQYF. The CDR3 nucleotides read TGTGCCAGTAGTAAGACGACAGGAGCCAAAGAGACCCAGTACTTC.

The chain carries TRBV6-5 and TRBJ2-5; D not certain. In germline, CDR1 is MNHEY, CDR2 SVGAGI. Deletions cut 0 bases from V and 5 bases from J, with 4 bases between. CDR3 size: 12 residues. This CDR3 is CASSYSRETQYF. The CDR3, as DNA: TGTGCCAGCAGTTACTCGAGGGAGACCCAGTACTTC.

The chain couples TRBV19 to TRBJ1-1, with no clear D. This CDR3 is 13 amino acids long. CDR1 and CDR2 from the germline V gene are LNHDA and SQIVND (reference sequence). With 3 bases removed from V and 10 bases from J, the gap between germline ends came to 15 bases. CDR3 amino acids: CASSIEVPYGAFF. The CDR3 DNA reads as TGTGCCAGTAGTATTGAAGTACCCTATGGAGCTTTCTTT.

The chain employs TRBV4-2 and TRBJ2-5; 8 bases map to TRBD1. CDR3 length: 15 residues. J was trimmed by 1 base and V by 3 bases; bases with no gene match: 4. CDR1 is LGHNA, CDR2 YNFKEQ, per germline. CDR3 bases: TGTGCCAGCAGCCAGTCCGGACAGGGCCAAGAGACCCAGTACTTC. Protein: CASSQSGQGQETQYF.

The chain recombines TRBV29-1 with TRBJ1-5; D might be TRBD1 (6 bases). The V gene lost 7 bases and the J gene lost 4 bases, with 11 bases spanning the gap. The germline CDR1 and CDR2 sequences are SQVTM and ANQGSEA. This CDR3 contains 12 residues. CDR3 in amino acids: CSAVGANQPQHF. In DNA form, the CDR3 reads TGCAGCGCCGTGGGGGCGAATCAGCCCCAGCATTTT.

The rearrangement uses TRBV7-7 and TRBJ2-6; the D is unclear. V lost 5 bases to trimming and J lost 5 bases, with 25 bases between them. This CDR3 is 19 amino acids long. Per the germline V gene, CDR1 is SSHAT and CDR2 is FNYEAQ (reference sequence). The CDR3 region is CASSGRGKVPQSRANVLTF. As DNA, the CDR3 is TGTGCCAGCAGCGGTCGCGGTAAGGTGCCACAAAGTCGGGCCAACGTCCTGACTTTC.

The V gene is TRBV7-3, the J gene TRBJ1-1, with a possible D match to TRBD1 (5 bases). Trimming stripped 5 bases from V and 1 base from J, with 8 bases between. CDR1 and CDR2 from the germline V gene are SGHTA and FQGTGA. This CDR3 comprises 13 residues. CDR3 sequence reads: CASSLGTNTEAFF. CDR3 coding DNA: TGTGCCAGCAGCCTAGGGACGAACACTGAAGCTTTCTTT.

This chain uses TRBV6-4 with TRBJ2-3; 11 bases are shared with TRBD2. Germline assignment: CDR1 MRHNA and CDR2 SNTAGT. After removal of 7 bases from V and 2 bases from J, the junction contained 8 bases not matched to a gene. The CDR3 runs to 16 residues. The CDR3 DNA sequence: TGTGCCAGCACCCCAACTAGCGGGGGAAACACAGATACGCAGTATTTT. Its translation: CASTPTSGGNTDTQYF.

This sequence joins TRBV5-1 and TRBJ1-1; weak D call: TRBD1 (5 bases). CDR3 length equals 13 residues. V was trimmed by 0 bases and J by 7 bases, leaving 10 bases between them. The V gene's germline CDR1 is SGHRS and CDR2 YFSETQ. This chain's CDR3 is CASSLGTSIEAFF. The CDR3 DNA sequence: TGCGCCAGCAGCTTGGGGACAAGCATTGAAGCTTTCTTT.

In its sample, this clone was seen once. This chain joins TRBV2 and TRBJ1-1; 8 bases align to TRBD1. V lost 11 bases and J lost 5; bases outside the gene matches: 4. This CDR3 spans 11 amino acids. Germline V lookup: CDR1 SNHLY, CDR2 FYNNEI. The CDR3 DNA follows: TGTGCCGGACAGGGTAATACTGAAGCTTTCTTT. Its translation is CAGQGNTEAFF.

The chain recombines TRBV4-1 with TRBJ1-6; D is possibly TRBD1 (5 bases). Germline V lookup: CDR1 MGHRA, CDR2 YSYEKL. CDR3 length: 18 amino acids. Trimming removed 0 bases from V and 0 bases from J, with 12 bases in between. The CDR3 sequence is CASSQDHLGASYNSPLHF. The CDR3 DNA reads TGCGCCAGCAGCCAAGACCATTTAGGGGCCTCCTATAATTCACCCCTCCACTTT.